The 28 T cell receptor beta chains below all came from one sample that was sequenced in a study of blood T cells in healthy people across ages. Sample-barcoded 5' priming and a J-beta primer mix drove a second PCR of about 7 to 12 cycles. TCRdb reprocessed the 5' RACE reads via MiXCR and lists one record per CDR3 protein. Among 600,000 to 650,000 distinct CDR3 sequences, 58% were seen once, and the ten largest hold 30% to 45%. The sequencing input was blood. The receptors were gathered from a man in his fifties or sixties in good health.

This clonotype occurred a few times. This chain links TRBV12-3 or TRBV12-4 with TRBJ2-3; D possibly matches TRBD1 or TRBD2 (7 bases each). The CDR3 contains 17 residues. The germline V and J ends were trimmed by 0 bases and 3 bases, with 16 bases remaining between them. The CDR3 here is CASSLATGRGETDTQYF. CDR3 coding DNA: TGTGCCAGCAGTTTAGCGACAGGGAGGGGGGAGACAGATACGCAGTATTTT.

The genes are TRBV6-5 and TRBJ2-3; TRBD2 matches 7 bases. CDR1 MNHEY and CDR2 SVGAGI come from the germline V gene. The CDR3 consists of 18 residues. Losses at the gene ends were 0 bases for V and 2 bases for J; bases not matched to a gene: 11. CDR3 amino acids: CASSYSSGGGSHTDTQYF. CDR3 in DNA: TGTGCCAGCAGTTACTCGAGTGGGGGGGGTTCTCACACAGATACGCAGTATTTT.

The chain has TRBV2 and TRBJ1-4; D is perhaps TRBD1 (6 bases). The germline gives CDR1 SNHLY, CDR2 FYNNEI. The CDR3 extends over 13 amino acids. The germline V and J ends were trimmed by 7 bases and 8 bases, with 14 bases remaining between them. The CDR3 loop reads CASKDSLREKLFF. The CDR3 DNA reads as TGTGCCAGCAAGGACAGTCTTAGGGAAAAACTGTTTTTT.

The chain is built from TRBV5-1 and TRBJ2-7, with TRBD1 as a possible D gene (5 bases). The DNA end is more similar to TRBJ2-5, so the J call may be wrong. CDR3 length equals 14 residues. Looked up from germline, CDR1 is SGHRS and CDR2 is YFSETQ. The CDR3 sequence is CASSLEANQGTQYF. CDR3 in DNA: TGCGCCAGCAGCTTGGAGGCTAACCAGGGGACCCAGTACTTC.

The gene calls are TRBV12-3 or TRBV12-4 and TRBJ2-3; no firm D call. Trimming pared 5 bases from V and 4 bases from J, leaving 13 bases between. This CDR3 is 14 amino acids long. The CDR3 DNA reads TGTGCCAGCAGTCTCTCCGCGGCGGCAGATACGCAGTATTTT. Protein product: CASSLSAAADTQYF.

The chain joins TRBV20-1 to TRBJ1-1; D uncertain. With 2 bases removed from V and 1 base from J, the gap between germline ends came to 8 bases. CDR1 and CDR2 (germline): DFQATT, SNEGSKA (reference sequence). This CDR3 has 13 amino acids. CDR3 loop: CSARQATNTEAFF. As DNA, the CDR3 is TGCAGTGCTAGACAGGCAACGAACACTGAAGCTTTCTTT.

This clonotype came up once. The chain links TRBV10-3 to TRBJ2-2; TRBD1 aligns across 8 bases. The ends lost 5 bases at V and 8 bases at J; junction bases unmatched: 7. The germline V gene encodes CDR1 ENHRY and CDR2 SYGVKD. This CDR3 has 14 amino acids. The CDR3 coding sequence is TGTGCCATCAGTAGCGACAGGGGACCGGGGGAGCTGTTTTTT. Translation gives CAISSDRGPGELFF.

This chain links TRBV11-2 with TRBJ2-7; D gene uncertain. The CDR3 runs to 13 residues. The germline gives CDR1 SGHAT, CDR2 FQNNGV. V was cut by 5 bases and J by 3 bases, with 11 bases left in between. As DNA, the CDR3 is TGTGCCAGCAGCCCGGGTTCCGACTACGAGCAGTACTTC. It translates to CASSPGSDYEQYF.

The chain recombines TRBV20-1 with TRBJ1-2, with 7 nucleotides matching TRBD1. This CDR3 is 11 amino acids long. J lost 3 bases, V lost 5 bases, and 0 bases had no gene match. The germline V gene encodes CDR1 DFQATT and CDR2 SNEGSKA (reference sequence). The DNA of the CDR3 is TGCAGTGCTGACAGGGACTATGGCTACACCTTC. This sequence encodes CSADRDYGYTF.

This clonotype was observed a few times. The chain recombines TRBV20-1 with TRBJ2-5; TRBD2 agrees at 13 bases. The CDR3 contains 15 residues. V trimming: 5 bases; J trimming: 2 bases; junction bases outside the gene matches: 5. Germline values: CDR1 DFQATT, CDR2 SNEGSKA (reference sequence). The CDR3 DNA reads TGCAGTGCTGGCGAACTAGCGGGGGGGCAAGAGACCCAGTACTTC. The encoded protein is CSAGELAGGQETQYF.

This clonotype was found many times. The J gene is TRBJ2-3, the V gene TRBV20-1; D assignment may be TRBD1 or TRBD2 (6 bases each). The CDR3 has 16 amino acids. Germline CDR1 is DFQATT and CDR2 is SNEGSKA (reference sequence). V was pared by 6 bases and J by 2 bases, with 21 bases between. In DNA, the CDR3 is TGCAGTGCCCTACCTCGGGGGCCCCAGTTCACAGATACGCAGTATTTT. Its protein is CSALPRGPQFTDTQYF.

The CDR3 loop reads CASSPQTATYNEQFF. In DNA, the CDR3 is TGTGCCAGCAGCCCCCAGACAGCAACCTACAATGAGCAGTTCTTC. The V call is TRBV9, the J call TRBJ2-1, with TRBD1 as a possible D gene (5 bases). The CDR3 has 15 amino acids. The germline V gene encodes CDR1 SGDLS and CDR2 YYNGEE. V lost 4 bases, J lost 2 bases, and 13 bases lay in between.

The chain links TRBV5-1 to TRBJ2-2, with 8 positions matching TRBD1. CDR1 is SGHRS, CDR2 YFSETQ, per germline. CDR3 length: 16 residues. The V and J ends lost 3 bases and 4 bases, in that order; junction bases with no gene match: 8. The CDR3 DNA reads as TGCGCCAGCAGCTCCGGGACAGGCTTTGTCACCGGGGAGCTGTTTTTT. It yields the protein CASSSGTGFVTGELFF.

This clonotype was detected a few times. The chain uses TRBV29-1 and TRBJ2-5, with D perhaps assigned TRBD1 or TRBD2 (6 bases each). Looked up from germline, CDR1 is SQVTM and CDR2 is ANQGSEA. CDR3 size: 16 residues. V shed 3 bases and J shed 1 base, with 18 bases lying between them. The CDR3 bases are TGCAGCGTTGAGAGTATAGGGGGACTCTTCCAAGAGACCCAGTACTTC. This sequence encodes CSVESIGGLFQETQYF.

The gene calls are TRBV18 and TRBJ2-3; 7 bases are shared with TRBD1. The germline V gene encodes CDR1 KGHSH and CDR2 LQKENI. Germline trimming cut 4 bases from V and 5 bases from J; bases unmatched to any gene: 9. The length of the CDR3 is 15 residues. The CDR3 DNA sequence: TGTGCCAGCTCACTCTGGCAGGGGGATGGAGATACGCAGTATTTT. Encoded protein: CASSLWQGDGDTQYF.

The chain joins TRBV6-4 to TRBJ2-3; 10 bases fit TRBD1. Germline trimming cut 0 bases from V and 4 bases from J; bases unmatched to any gene: 1. The V gene's germline CDR1 is MRHNA and CDR2 SNTAGT. CDR3 length: 15 residues. In DNA form, the CDR3 reads TGTGCCAGCAGTGACTCTGGGACAGGGGCAGATACGCAGTATTTT. It encodes CASSDSGTGADTQYF.

The rearrangement links TRBV13 to TRBJ2-3; tentative D call: TRBD2 (6 bases). V dropped 1 base and J dropped 8 bases, with 16 bases sitting between them. The germline gives CDR1 PRHDT, CDR2 FYEKMQ (reference sequence). The CDR3 is 15 amino acids. The CDR3 DNA follows: TGTGCCAGCAGCTTAGTGCGGGGCGGGGATCGTACGCAGTATTTT. Translated, it gives CASSLVRGGDRTQYF.

The V call is TRBV6-1, the J call TRBJ1-4; no firm D call. This CDR3 is built from 15 residues. V lost 3 bases and J 4 bases, leaving 12 bases between the germline ends. The germline V gene encodes CDR1 MNHNS and CDR2 SASEGT. As DNA, the CDR3 is TGTGCCAGCAGTGAGTGGAAGGGCAATAATGAAAAACTGTTTTTT. It is translated as CASSEWKGNNEKLFF.

The chain recombines TRBV7-9 with TRBJ2-5; maybe TRBD2 (5 bases). This CDR3 has 11 amino acids. Trimming cost V 3 bases and J 11 bases, with 10 bases left between them. Germline V gene lookup returns CDR1 SEHNR and CDR2 FQNEAQ (reference sequence). CDR3 region: CASSLHGGQYF. Here the CDR3 DNA reads TGTGCCAGCAGCTTGCATGGCGGGCAGTACTTC.

The chain links TRBV5-1 to TRBJ2-4; 12 nucleotides match TRBD2. The J call may be mistaken, given a closer DNA end match to TRBJ2-7. The CDR3 totals 18 residues. The germline gives CDR1 SGHRS, CDR2 YFSETQ. CDR3 DNA: TGCGCCAGCAGCTTCTCCGGGACTAGCGGGTGGAGCTCCTACGAGCAGTACTTC. Translated, it gives CASSFSGTSGWSSYEQYF.

The rearrangement uses TRBV20-1 and TRBJ2-4; no clear D. The V gene's germline CDR1 is DFQATT and CDR2 SNEGSKA (reference sequence). V dropped 0 bases and J dropped 1 base, with 10 bases sitting between them. This CDR3 spans 15 amino acids. The CDR3 DNA reads as TGCAGTGCTAGAGATTCGGCTATTGCCAAAAACATTCAGTACTTC. Its translation is CSARDSAIAKNIQYF.

The CDR3 bases are TGCAGTGCTATCCCGGCTAGCGGGGGGAACTACGAGCAGTACTTC. As protein: CSAIPASGGNYEQYF. The chain combines TRBV20-1 with TRBJ2-7; 11 bases are shared with TRBD2. V lost 4 bases and J lost 3; bases outside the gene matches: 8. The CDR3 spans 15 residues. The germline V gene has CDR1 DFQATT and CDR2 SNEGSKA (reference sequence).

This chain joins TRBV29-1 and TRBJ2-6; D is ambiguous. This CDR3 region has 14 residues. The V and J ends lost 2 bases and 0 bases respectively, with 5 bases between them. The V gene's germline CDR1 is SQVTM and CDR2 ANQGSEA. CDR3 sequence: CSVETGSGANVLTF. The DNA for the CDR3 is TGCAGCGTTGAAACGGGCTCTGGGGCCAACGTCCTGACTTTC. Using reference TRBV29-1 and TRBJ2-6 for the parts outside the CDR3, the full variable domain is SAVISQKPSRDICQRGTSLTIQCQVDSQVTMMFWYRQQPGQSLTLIATANQGSEATYESGFVIDKFPISRPNLTFSTLTVSNMSPEDSSIYLCSVETGSGANVLTFGAGSRLTVL.

The gene calls are TRBV20-1 and TRBJ2-5, with D tentatively TRBD2 (5 bases). V dropped 6 bases and J dropped 3 bases, with 8 bases sitting between them. Germline V gives CDR1 DFQATT, CDR2 SNEGSKA (reference sequence). The CDR3 runs 11 residues. CDR3 sequence reads: CSARTEETQYF. The CDR3 DNA follows: TGCAGTGCAAGGACTGAAGAGACCCAGTACTTC.

This chain connects TRBV18 to TRBJ2-7; perhaps TRBD2 as D (5 bases). The CDR3 is 14 amino acids. Germline CDR1 is KGHSH and CDR2 is LQKENI. The V end was cut by 3 bases, the J end by 3 bases, with 12 bases between. The CDR3 coding sequence is TGTGCCAGCTCACCCGAGGGTACCTACTACGAGCAGTACTTC. Encoded protein: CASSPEGTYYEQYF.

This chain joins TRBV24-1 and TRBJ2-3; TRBD2 might be the D (7 bases). The CDR3 runs to 14 residues. Trimming left V 6 bases short and J 4 bases short, with 13 bases between. Germline V gives CDR1 KGHDR, CDR2 SFDVKD. The CDR3 region is CATSWAGAADTQYF. CDR3 in DNA: TGTGCCACCAGTTGGGCGGGGGCCGCAGATACGCAGTATTTT.

This rearrangement joins TRBV6-1 to TRBJ2-1; D might be TRBD1 or TRBD2, each matching 5 bases. In germline, CDR1 is MNHNS, CDR2 SASEGT. V lost 4 bases and J 12 bases, leaving 22 bases between the germline ends. The CDR3 contains 15 residues. CDR3: CASSVSERGRDAQFF. CDR3 nucleotide sequence: TGTGCCAGCAGTGTTTCAGAACGGGGACGGGATGCGCAGTTCTTC.

V and J are TRBV24-1 and TRBJ2-1; no clear D gene. V gave up 2 bases and J gave up 2 bases, with 12 bases separating them. The CDR3 is 16 residues long. CDR1 and CDR2 from the germline V gene are KGHDR and SFDVKD. In DNA form, the CDR3 reads TGTGCCACCAGTGATTCGGGTGTTTCCCCCTACAATGAGCAGTTCTTC. Protein product: CATSDSGVSPYNEQFF.